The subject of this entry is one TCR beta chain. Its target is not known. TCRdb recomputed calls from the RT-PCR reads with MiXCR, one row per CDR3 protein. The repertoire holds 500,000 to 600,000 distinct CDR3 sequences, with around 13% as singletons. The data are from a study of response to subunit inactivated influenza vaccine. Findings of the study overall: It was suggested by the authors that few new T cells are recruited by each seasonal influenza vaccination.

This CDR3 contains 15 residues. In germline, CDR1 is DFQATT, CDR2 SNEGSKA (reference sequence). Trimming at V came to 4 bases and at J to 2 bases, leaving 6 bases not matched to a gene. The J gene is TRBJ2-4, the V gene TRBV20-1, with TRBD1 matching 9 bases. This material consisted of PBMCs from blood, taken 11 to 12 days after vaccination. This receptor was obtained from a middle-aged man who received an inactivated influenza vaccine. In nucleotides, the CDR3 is TGCAGTGCTAATCCGGGACAGGGATCCAAAAACATTCAGTACTTC. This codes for CSANPGQGSKNIQYF.